One T cell receptor beta chain is described in this entry. The data originate from a study of T cells in tumors after PD-1 blockade. About the study: Treatment was either pembrolizumab 200 mg every 3 weeks or cemiplimab 350 mg every 2 weeks. Daily vismodegib 150 mg continued in a subset of anti-PD-1-treated patients.

Here immunoSEQ multiplex PCR was the method, and the copy in TCRdb shows in-frame clones only, minus some. This table holds fewer than 50,000 clones, approximately 81% found once. Template: tumor biopsy or peripheral blood genomic DNA, about 550-6,500 ng per sample. Sample: PBMCs, taken before anti-PD-1 treatment. The origin of this receptor is a human donor with basal cell carcinoma.

For the CDR3, the DNA is TGTGCCAGCAGTTTACCTACGGGCAATCAGCCCCAGCATTTT. Protein sequence: CASSLPTGNQPQHF. This chain connects TRBV28 to TRBJ1-5, with unresolved D. The V gene lost 2 bases and the J gene lost 2 bases, with 7 bases spanning the gap. This CDR3 is built from 14 residues. The V gene's germline CDR1 is MDHEN and CDR2 SYDVKM.